The present TCR beta chain was sequenced within a study of cytomegalovirus exposure and HLA in healthy donors. It was with 60 Vbeta and 13 Jbeta primers that the PCR ran. The table came from immunoSEQ multiplex PCR; TCRdb's copy has only in-frame clones and leaves some out. The sample yields 150,000 to 200,000 clones, roughly 84% seen once. The CDR3 is 13 amino acids. Germline lookup yields CDR1 SGHRS and CDR2 YFSETQ. Trimming removed 4 bases from V and 6 bases from J; junction bases left unmatched: 5. Sequences were obtained from PBMCs. This chain links TRBV5-1 with TRBJ1-2; TRBD1 aligns across 8 bases. This receptor was identified in a girl in the first two years of life in good health and CMV-seronegative. The CDR3 bases are TGCGCCAGCAGCCAACCAGGGGGCGATGGCTACACCTTC. It is translated as CASSQPGGDGYTF.